The 20 T cell receptor beta chains in this list originate from one sample, sequenced in a study of blood T cell repertoires in COVID-19. Repertoires were generated with immunoSEQ multiplex PCR, while TCRdb's copy carries only in-frame clones and drops some. Of about 240,000 clones listed, just under 85% were seen once; the top ten hold about 6.3%. The sequenced sample was peripheral blood. The source is a woman aged 55-70 years with active or convalescent COVID-19.

The rearrangement joins TRBV6-5 to TRBJ2-7; 8 nucleotides align to TRBD2. The CDR3 is 13 amino acids. Germline CDR1 and CDR2: MNHEY and SVGAGI. V was pared by 6 bases and J by 2 bases, with 3 bases of the junction left unmatched. The chain's CDR3 is CASRERGPYEQYF. In DNA, the CDR3 is TGTGCCAGCAGGGAGCGGGGGCCCTACGAGCAGTACTTC.

The chain links TRBV5-1 to TRBJ2-3; a possible D gene is TRBD1 (5 bases). Trimming removed 0 bases from V and 0 bases from J, with 11 bases in between. The germline gives CDR1 SGHRS, CDR2 YFSETQ. The CDR3 length is 16 residues. This CDR3 is CASSLGGATSTDTQYF. CDR3 nucleotide sequence: TGCGCCAGCAGCTTGGGGGGCGCCACCAGCACAGATACGCAGTATTTT.

This chain uses TRBV7-6 with TRBJ2-5; D gene uncertain. Trimming took 5 bases from V and 5 from J, leaving 21 bases between them. The CDR3 totals 16 residues. The V gene's germline CDR1 is SGHVS and CDR2 FNYEAQ. CDR3 bases: TGTGCCAGCAGCCATGGAACTGACAAGCCGGCGGAGACCCAGTACTTC. Translated, it gives CASSHGTDKPAETQYF.

V is TRBV28 and J is TRBJ2-7, with D perhaps matching TRBD2 (6 bases). The V gene lost 9 bases and the J gene lost 3 bases, with 18 bases spanning the gap. The CDR3 has 14 residues. The germline V gene encodes CDR1 MDHEN and CDR2 SYDVKM. CDR3 nucleotide sequence: TGTGCCAGTCGGGGGACCGAACAATACTACGAGCAGTACGTC. This sequence encodes CASRGTEQYYEQYV.

This CDR3 is CASSFSGASYNEQFF. The CDR3 region has the DNA TGTGCCAGCAGTTTCTCGGGGGCCTCCTACAATGAGCAGTTCTTC. The chain recombines TRBV6-5 with TRBJ2-1; D may correspond to TRBD1 or TRBD2 (6 bases each). The germline CDR1 and CDR2 sequences are MNHEY and SVGAGI. The CDR3 spans 15 residues. V lost 4 bases, J lost 0 bases, and 10 bases lay in between.

The rearrangement joins TRBV7-2 to TRBJ2-3; possibly TRBD2 for D (6 bases). The CDR3 consists of 16 residues. Between the trimmed V and J ends, which lost 2 bases and 0 bases, there was a span of 12 bases. CDR1 is SGHTA, CDR2 FQGNSA, per germline. DNA of the CDR3: TGTGCCAGCAGCTTACCCCCGGGGAGGAGCACAGATACGCAGTATTTT. Translating gives CASSLPPGRSTDTQYF.

The V gene is TRBV10-3, the J gene TRBJ2-5; D perhaps matches TRBD2 (6 bases). Trimming took 11 bases from V and 1 from J, leaving 14 bases between them. Looked up from germline, CDR1 is ENHRY and CDR2 is SYGVKD. The CDR3 totals 13 residues. The DNA of the CDR3 is TGTGCCTCCTCAGGGCGGGGCCAAGAGACCCAGTACTTC. It translates to CASSGRGQETQYF.

The table lists this clone with a count of one. The chain carries TRBV5-1 and TRBJ2-5; D call uncertain. CDR1 and CDR2 (germline): SGHRS, YFSETQ. Trimming stripped 0 bases from V and 7 bases from J, with 13 bases between. The CDR3 is 14 residues long. The CDR3 coding sequence is TGCGCCAGCAGCTTGGCCCCTAGGCTTAGGACCCAGTACTTC. Protein: CASSLAPRLRTQYF.

The genes are TRBV5-1 and TRBJ2-7; D may be TRBD2 (6 bases). The length of the CDR3 is 13 residues. CDR1 is SGHRS and CDR2 is YFSETQ in the germline V gene. Trimming removed 3 bases at V and 7 bases at J, with 14 bases between. This chain's CDR3 is CASSSGTAGEQYF. CDR3 in DNA: TGCGCCAGCAGCTCCGGGACCGCGGGAGAGCAGTACTTC.

The chain joins TRBV9 to TRBJ2-6; no firm D call. CDR1 is SGDLS, CDR2 YYNGEE, per germline. V lost 1 base and J 2 bases, leaving 7 bases between the germline ends. The CDR3 spans 15 residues. The CDR3 region is CASSVTPAGANVLTF. Written as DNA, the CDR3 is TGTGCCAGCAGCGTAACTCCTGCTGGGGCCAACGTCCTGACTTTC.

This chain connects TRBV18 to TRBJ2-5; D unclear. The CDR3 covers 13 residues. The V gene's germline CDR1 is KGHSH and CDR2 LQKENI. Trimming shortened V by 7 bases and J by 5 bases, and 14 bases separated the two germline ends. DNA for the CDR3: TGTGCCAGCTTTGGTAGCCGGCAGGAGACCCAGTACTTC. This gives the protein CASFGSRQETQYF.

The chain employs TRBV3-1 (or the pseudogene TRBV3-2) and TRBJ2-3; 8 nucleotides match TRBD1. Germline CDR1 reads LGHDT; CDR2 reads YNNKEL (reference sequence). The CDR3 length is 15 residues. The J segment lost 2 bases and the V segment lost 4 bases, leaving 5 bases of the junction unmatched. The CDR3: CASSPTGVYTDTQYF. The CDR3, as DNA: TGTGCCAGCAGCCCGACAGGGGTTTACACAGATACGCAGTATTTT.

The genes are TRBV5-6 and TRBJ2-1, with D maybe TRBD1 (5 bases). The CDR3 runs 13 residues. Looked up from germline, CDR1 is SGHDT and CDR2 is YYEEEE. V was pared by 4 bases and J by 5 bases, with 10 bases between. CDR3 in amino acids: CASSQDTNNEQFF. CDR3 DNA sequence: TGTGCCAGCAGCCAGGACACAAACAATGAGCAGTTCTTC.

CDR3 bases: TGTGCCAGCAGCTTGCGGGCAGGGGGGCATTCACCCCTCCACTTT. Translating it yields CASSLRAGGHSPLHF. The chain has TRBV5-6 and TRBJ1-6; 7 bases line up with TRBD1. V gave up 1 base and J gave up 8 bases; unmatched junction bases: 6. Germline V CDR1 and CDR2: SGHDT, YYEEEE. The CDR3 covers 15 residues.

The chain couples TRBV10-2 to TRBJ2-7, with TRBD1 matching over 7 bases. The germline gives CDR1 WSHSY, CDR2 SAAADI. The CDR3 totals 14 residues. The trim removed 5 bases at V and 4 bases at J, leaving 8 bases unmatched. CDR3 protein: CASSRRDRVYEQYF. The CDR3 DNA sequence: TGCGCCAGCAGTCGCCGGGACAGAGTTTACGAGCAGTACTTC.

The gene calls are TRBV11-2 and TRBJ1-4, with TRBD1 matching over 8 bases. Germline loops: CDR1 SGHAT, CDR2 FQNNGV. The J segment lost 0 bases and the V segment lost 6 bases, leaving 3 bases of the junction unmatched. This CDR3 is built from 15 residues. The DNA for the CDR3 is TGTGCCAGCAGTTGGGACAGGACAACTAATGAAAAACTGTTTTTT. Amino acid sequence: CASSWDRTTNEKLFF.

This clone showed up just a few times. J is TRBJ2-1 and V is TRBV3-1 (or the pseudogene TRBV3-2), with 8 bases identical to TRBD2. This CDR3 is built from 15 residues. With 4 bases clipped from V and 8 bases from J, the junction kept 10 bases outside the gene matches. CDR1 and CDR2 from the germline V gene are LGHDT and YNNKEL (reference sequence). The CDR3 loop is CASSPLSGSGDEQFF. The CDR3 nucleotides are TGTGCCAGCAGCCCCCTCAGCGGGAGTGGCGATGAGCAGTTCTTC.

This clone was observed a handful of times. This sequence joins TRBV18 and TRBJ2-1, with D tentatively TRBD1 (5 bases). This CDR3 is built from 13 residues. The germline V gene has CDR1 KGHSH and CDR2 LQKENI. Trimming left V 5 bases short and J 9 bases short, with 14 bases between. The CDR3, as DNA: TGTGCCAGCTCATCCCAGACAGTTCCTGAGCAGTTCTTC. Residues: CASSSQTVPEQFF.

This sequence joins TRBV29-1 and TRBJ1-2, with D possibly TRBD1 on 6 matching bases. Germline loops: CDR1 SQVTM, CDR2 ANQGSEA. V was clipped by 0 bases and J by 6 bases, with 14 bases between them. This CDR3 region has 14 residues. In DNA form, the CDR3 reads TGCAGCGTTGAAGATGGAGTCAGGGGACATGGCTACACCTTC. Its protein product is CSVEDGVRGHGYTF. The full variable domain, rest sourced from reference TRBV29-1 and TRBJ1-2, is SAVISQKPSRDICQRGTSLTIQCQVDSQVTMMFWYRQQPGQSLTLIATANQGSEATYESGFVIDKFPISRPNLTFSTLTVSNMSPEDSSIYLCSVEDGVRGHGYTFGSGTRLTVV.

This clone was detected only once. The rearrangement joins TRBV10-2 to TRBJ2-1, with 7 bases lining up with TRBD2. Trimming took 6 bases from V and 0 from J; bases not matched to a gene: 2. Looked up from germline, CDR1 is WSHSY and CDR2 is SAAADI. The CDR3 length is 14 residues. In DNA, the CDR3 is TGCGCCAGCAGCCCTAGCGGCTCCTACAATGAGCAGTTCTTC. Translation: CASSPSGSYNEQFF.